This T cell receptor (beta chain) was identified during a study of T cell changes during pregnancy in multiple sclerosis. This CDR3 has 12 residues. Trimming took 5 bases from V and 11 from J, leaving 15 bases between them. The germline V gene encodes CDR1 LGHNT and CDR2 FRNRAP. Repertoires were generated with immunoSEQ multiplex PCR, while TCRdb's copy carries only in-frame clones and drops some. The data hold about 36,000 clones, with 90% to 95% observed a single time. This sequence originates from a female donor in good health, enrolled as a control in a pregnancy study. J is TRBJ1-1 and V is TRBV12-5; D possibly corresponds to TRBD1 (5 bases). The sequencing here drew on CD4+ T cells from peripheral blood mononuclear cells, taken in the second trimester of pregnancy. The CDR3 is CASGLTQGKAFF. DNA of the CDR3: TGTGCTAGTGGTCTGACCCAGGGTAAGGCTTTCTTT.